This T cell receptor (beta chain) comes out of a study of T cell responses to AZD1222 COVID-19 vaccine. Study-wide results and limits: It was only after the peak T cell response that any repertoires were sampled. Donors were largely white British and mainly female; clonal diversity was possibly underestimated. As reported, nearly half of all spike-specific TCRs target variant regions that are unmutated.

This clone occurred a few times. Its antigen is unidentified. The data were produced by immunoSEQ multiplex PCR, yet TCRdb's version contains in-frame clones alone and is incomplete. The sample has about 100,000 clones, approximately 90% seen once; the top ten hold 3% to 3.5%. V was pared by 6 bases and J by 6 bases, with 12 bases between. The CDR3 contains 13 residues. The germline V gene encodes CDR1 MNHEY and CDR2 SVGEGT. This clonotype was sampled from an adult in good health. The chain uses TRBV6-2 or TRBV6-3 and TRBJ1-5; TRBD1 is a possible D gene (6 bases). The starting material was peripheral blood, obtained on day 0 of AZD1222 vaccination. The CDR3, as DNA: TGTGCCAGCAGCGGACAGTTAAGTCAGCCCCAGCATTTT. This codes for CASSGQLSQPQHF.